This TCR beta chain was recovered during a study of regulatory T cells in long-lasting Graves disease. For the study at large: Graves' patients with a new diagnosis had received antithyroid drugs under 3 months.

This CDR3 spans 13 amino acids. V lost 7 bases to trimming and J lost 5 bases; unmatched junction nucleotides: 5. TCR beta libraries were built with iRepertoire HTBI primers and Arm-PCR of CDR3 regions. TCRdb reprocessed the multiplex PCR reads via MiXCR and lists one record per CDR3 protein. The profile shows 400,000 to 500,000 distinct CDR3 sequences, about 15% of them singletons. This clonotype came up many times. Time point denoted: newly diagnosed GD, antithyroid drugs for less than 3 months. Extracted PBMC RNA gave rise to the TCR library. These data also formed part of another study, on T cells in Graves' hyperthyroidism and ophthalmopathy. This second study says: Hyperthyroidism was newly diagnosed in patients aged 18 to 65 (duration under 2 months).

This sample comprised peripheral blood mononuclear cells (PBMCs), obtained at new diagnosis, from a patient treated with antithyroid drugs. The origin of this receptor is a woman between 25 and 40 years old with Graves disease. The chain combines TRBV12-3 or TRBV12-4 with TRBJ2-1, with 7 bases aligning to TRBD2. CDR3 nucleotide sequence: TGTGCCAGCACCAGGGACTATGACAATGAGCAGTTCTTC. Translated, it gives CASTRDYDNEQFF.